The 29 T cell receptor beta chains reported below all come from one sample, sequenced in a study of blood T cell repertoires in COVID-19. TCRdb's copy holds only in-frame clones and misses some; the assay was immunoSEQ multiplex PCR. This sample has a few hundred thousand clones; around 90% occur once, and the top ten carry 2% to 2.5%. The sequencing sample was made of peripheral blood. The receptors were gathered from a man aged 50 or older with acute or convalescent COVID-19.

The DNA for the CDR3 is TGTGCCAGCAGTTCGACTAGCAGGGAGACCCAGTACTTC. Encoded protein: CASSSTSRETQYF. The chain is built from TRBV5-4 and TRBJ2-5; TRBD2 aligns across 7 bases. Trimming removed 5 bases from V and 5 bases from J; junction bases left unmatched: 6. CDR1 is SGHNT and CDR2 is YYREEE in the germline V gene (reference sequence). The CDR3 is 13 amino acids.

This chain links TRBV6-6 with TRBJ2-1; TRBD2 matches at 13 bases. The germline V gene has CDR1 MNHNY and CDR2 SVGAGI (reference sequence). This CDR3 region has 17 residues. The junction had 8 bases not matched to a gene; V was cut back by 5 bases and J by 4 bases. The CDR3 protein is CASSRTSGGAGYNEQFF. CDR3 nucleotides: TGTGCCAGCAGTCGAACTAGCGGGGGGGCGGGATACAATGAGCAGTTCTTC.

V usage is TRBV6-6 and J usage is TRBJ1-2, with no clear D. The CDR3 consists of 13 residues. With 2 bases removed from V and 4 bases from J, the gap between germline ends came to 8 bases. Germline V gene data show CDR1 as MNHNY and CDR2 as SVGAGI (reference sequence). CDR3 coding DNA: TGTGCCAGCAGTTACGCCAGGCTCTATGGCTACACCTTC. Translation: CASSYARLYGYTF.

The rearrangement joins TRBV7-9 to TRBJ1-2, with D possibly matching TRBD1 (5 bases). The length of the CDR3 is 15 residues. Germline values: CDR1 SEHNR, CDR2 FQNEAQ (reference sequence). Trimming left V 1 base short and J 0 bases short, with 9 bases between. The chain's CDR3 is CASSLGAGTNYGYTF. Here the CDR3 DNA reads TGTGCCAGCAGCTTAGGGGCAGGGACTAACTATGGCTACACCTTC. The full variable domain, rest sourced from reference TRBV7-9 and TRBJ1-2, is DTGVSQNPRHKITKRGQNVTFRCDPISEHNRLYWYRQTLGQGPEFLTYFQNEAQLEKSRLLSDRFSAERPKGSFSTLEIQRTEQGDSAMYLCASSLGAGTNYGYTFGSGTRLTVV.

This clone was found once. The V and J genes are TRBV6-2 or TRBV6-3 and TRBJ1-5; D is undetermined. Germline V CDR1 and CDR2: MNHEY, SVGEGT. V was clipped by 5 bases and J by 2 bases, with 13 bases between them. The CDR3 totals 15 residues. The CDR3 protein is CASSGSLMGNQPQHF. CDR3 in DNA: TGTGCCAGCAGTGGTTCACTCATGGGCAATCAGCCCCAGCATTTT.

CDR3 DNA sequence: TGTGCCATCCAACTAGGGGGTGGTGAGCAGTTCTTC. Its protein is CAIQLGGGEQFF. The V gene is TRBV3-1 (or the pseudogene TRBV3-2), the J gene TRBJ2-1, with D perhaps matching TRBD1 (6 bases). CDR1 and CDR2 (germline): LGHDT, YNNKEL (reference sequence). V lost 10 bases and J 9 bases, leaving 16 bases between the germline ends. The CDR3 is 12 amino acids.

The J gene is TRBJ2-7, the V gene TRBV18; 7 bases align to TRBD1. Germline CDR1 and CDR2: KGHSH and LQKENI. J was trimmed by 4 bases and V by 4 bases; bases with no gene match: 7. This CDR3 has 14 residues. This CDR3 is CASSLPGQQYEQYF. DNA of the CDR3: TGTGCCAGCTCACTCCCGGGACAGCAGTACGAGCAGTACTTC.

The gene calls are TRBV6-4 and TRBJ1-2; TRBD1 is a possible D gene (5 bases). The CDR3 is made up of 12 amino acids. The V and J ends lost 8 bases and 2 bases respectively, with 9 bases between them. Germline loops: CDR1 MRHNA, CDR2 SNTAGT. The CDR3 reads CASGDRNYGYTF. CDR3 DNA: TGTGCCAGCGGCGACAGAAACTATGGCTACACCTTC.

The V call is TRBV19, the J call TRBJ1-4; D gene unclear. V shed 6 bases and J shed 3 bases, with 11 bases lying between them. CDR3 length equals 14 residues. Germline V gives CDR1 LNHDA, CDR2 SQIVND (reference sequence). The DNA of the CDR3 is TGTGCCAGTAGGACATACGGTCCTAATGAAAAACTGTTTTTT. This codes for CASRTYGPNEKLFF. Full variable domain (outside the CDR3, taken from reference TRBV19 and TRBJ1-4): DGGITQSPKYLFRKEGQNVTLSCEQNLNHDAMYWYRQDPGQGLRLIYYSQIVNDFQKGDIAEGYSVSREKKESFPLTVTSAQKNPTAFYLCASRTYGPNEKLFFGSGTQLSVL.

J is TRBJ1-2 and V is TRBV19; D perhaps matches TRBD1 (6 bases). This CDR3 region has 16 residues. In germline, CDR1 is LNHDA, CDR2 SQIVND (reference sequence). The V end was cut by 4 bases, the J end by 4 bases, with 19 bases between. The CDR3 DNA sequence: TGTGCCAGTAGTACTCAAACAGGGTCGGTTGGCTATGGCTACACCTTC. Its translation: CASSTQTGSVGYGYTF.

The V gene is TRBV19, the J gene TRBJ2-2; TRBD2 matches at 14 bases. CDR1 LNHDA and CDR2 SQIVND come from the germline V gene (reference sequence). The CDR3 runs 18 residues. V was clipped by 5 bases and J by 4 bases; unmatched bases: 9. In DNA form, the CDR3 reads TGTGCCAGTAGTCTGACTAGCGGGGGGGCGTCGGGCACCGGGGAGCTGTTTTTT. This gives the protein CASSLTSGGASGTGELFF. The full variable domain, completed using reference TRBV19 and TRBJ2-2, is DGGITQSPKYLFRKEGQNVTLSCEQNLNHDAMYWYRQDPGQGLRLIYYSQIVNDFQKGDIAEGYSVSREKKESFPLTVTSAQKNPTAFYLCASSLTSGGASGTGELFFGEGSRLTVL.

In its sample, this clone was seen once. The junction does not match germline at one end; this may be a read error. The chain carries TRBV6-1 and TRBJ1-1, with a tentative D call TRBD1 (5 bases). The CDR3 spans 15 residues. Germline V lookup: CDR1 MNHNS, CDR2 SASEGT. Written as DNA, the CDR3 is TGTGCCAGCCGTGAGGGCCGGGGGTTAAACACTGAAGCTTTCTTT. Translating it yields CASREGRGLNTEAFF.

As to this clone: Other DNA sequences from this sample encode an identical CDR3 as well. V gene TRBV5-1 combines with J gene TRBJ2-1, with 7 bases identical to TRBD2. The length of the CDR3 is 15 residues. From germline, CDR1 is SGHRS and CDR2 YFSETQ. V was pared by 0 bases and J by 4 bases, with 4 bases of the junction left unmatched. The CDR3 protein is CASSLVTGGYNEQFF. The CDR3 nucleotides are TGCGCCAGCAGCTTGGTTACCGGGGGGTACAATGAGCAGTTCTTC.

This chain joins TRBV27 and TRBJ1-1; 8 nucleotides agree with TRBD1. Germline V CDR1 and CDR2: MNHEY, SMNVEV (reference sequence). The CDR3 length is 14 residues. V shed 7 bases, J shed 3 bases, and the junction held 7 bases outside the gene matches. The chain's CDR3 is CASNRQGADTEAFF. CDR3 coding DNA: TGTGCCAGCAACAGGCAGGGGGCGGACACTGAAGCTTTCTTT.

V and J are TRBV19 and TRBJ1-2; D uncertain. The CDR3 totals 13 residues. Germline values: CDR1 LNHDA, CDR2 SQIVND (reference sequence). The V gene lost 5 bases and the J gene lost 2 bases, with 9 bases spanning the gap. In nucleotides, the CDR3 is TGTGCCAGTAGTTATTTGGAGAACTATGGCTACACCTTC. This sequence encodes CASSYLENYGYTF.

CDR3 loop: CASSAGAFGTDTQYF. As DNA, the CDR3 is TGCGCCAGCAGCGCGGGGGCTTTTGGCACAGATACGCAGTATTTT. This sequence joins TRBV5-1 and TRBJ2-3, with D possibly matching TRBD2 (7 bases). V was shortened by 4 bases and J by 1 base, with 13 bases between the two germline ends. The germline V gene encodes CDR1 SGHRS and CDR2 YFSETQ. This CDR3 spans 15 amino acids.

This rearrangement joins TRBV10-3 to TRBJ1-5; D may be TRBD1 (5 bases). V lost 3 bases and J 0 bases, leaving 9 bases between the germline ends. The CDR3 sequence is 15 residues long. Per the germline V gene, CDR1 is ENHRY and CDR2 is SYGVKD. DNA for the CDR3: TGTGCCATCAGTGACGGGGGGAATAGCAATCAGCCCCAGCATTTT. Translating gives CAISDGGNSNQPQHF.

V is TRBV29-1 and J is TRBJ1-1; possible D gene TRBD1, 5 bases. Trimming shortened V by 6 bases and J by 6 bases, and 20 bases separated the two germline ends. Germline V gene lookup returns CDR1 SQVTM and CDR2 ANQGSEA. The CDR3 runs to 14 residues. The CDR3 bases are TGCAGCGTCAAAAAGGGGCAGATTGGGGCTGAAGCTTTCTTT. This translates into CSVKKGQIGAEAFF.

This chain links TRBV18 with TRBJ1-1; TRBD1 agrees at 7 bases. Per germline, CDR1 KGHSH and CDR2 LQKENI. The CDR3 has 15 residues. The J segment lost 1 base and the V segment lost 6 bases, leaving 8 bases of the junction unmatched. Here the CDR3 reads CASSSAGTANTEAFF. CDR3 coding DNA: TGTGCCAGCTCTAGCGCCGGGACAGCGAACACTGAAGCTTTCTTT.

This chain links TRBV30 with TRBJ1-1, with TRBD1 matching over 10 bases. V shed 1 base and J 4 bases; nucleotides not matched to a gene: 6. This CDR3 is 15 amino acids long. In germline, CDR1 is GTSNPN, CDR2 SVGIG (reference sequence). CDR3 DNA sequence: TGTGCCTGGAGTGCCTTCGGACAGGGGGGCACTGAAGCTTTCTTT. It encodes CAWSAFGQGGTEAFF.

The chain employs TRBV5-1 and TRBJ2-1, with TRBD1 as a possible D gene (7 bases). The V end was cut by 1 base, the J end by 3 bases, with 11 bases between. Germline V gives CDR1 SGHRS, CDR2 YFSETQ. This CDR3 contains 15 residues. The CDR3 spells CASSLRQGGYNEQFF. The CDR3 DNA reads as TGCGCCAGCAGCTTGAGACAGGGAGGCTACAATGAGCAGTTCTTC.

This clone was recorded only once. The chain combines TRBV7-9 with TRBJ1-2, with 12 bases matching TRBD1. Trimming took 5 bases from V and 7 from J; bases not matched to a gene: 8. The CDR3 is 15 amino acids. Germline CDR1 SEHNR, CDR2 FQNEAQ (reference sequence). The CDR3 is CASSPMGQGAGGYTF. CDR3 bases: TGTGCCAGCAGCCCTATGGGACAGGGGGCAGGTGGCTACACCTTC.

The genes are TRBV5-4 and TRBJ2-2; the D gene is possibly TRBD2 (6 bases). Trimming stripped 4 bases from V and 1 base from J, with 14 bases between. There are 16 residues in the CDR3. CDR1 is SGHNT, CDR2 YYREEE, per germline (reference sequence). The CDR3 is CASSDSRRGNTGELFF. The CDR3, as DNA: TGTGCCAGCAGCGATAGCAGGCGGGGGAACACCGGGGAGCTGTTTTTT.

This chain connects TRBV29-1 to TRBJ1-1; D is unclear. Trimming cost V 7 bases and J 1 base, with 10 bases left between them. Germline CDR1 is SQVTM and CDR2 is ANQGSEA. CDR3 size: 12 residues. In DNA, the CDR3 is TGCAGCGGAGCCTACGGGAACACTGAAGCTTTCTTT. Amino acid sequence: CSGAYGNTEAFF.

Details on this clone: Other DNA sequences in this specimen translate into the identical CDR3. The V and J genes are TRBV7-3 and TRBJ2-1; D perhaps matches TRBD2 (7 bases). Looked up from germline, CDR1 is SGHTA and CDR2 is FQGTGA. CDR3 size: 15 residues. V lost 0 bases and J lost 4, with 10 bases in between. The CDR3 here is CASSLTGGLYNEQFF. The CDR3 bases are TGTGCCAGCAGCTTAACCGGGGGGCTATACAATGAGCAGTTCTTC.

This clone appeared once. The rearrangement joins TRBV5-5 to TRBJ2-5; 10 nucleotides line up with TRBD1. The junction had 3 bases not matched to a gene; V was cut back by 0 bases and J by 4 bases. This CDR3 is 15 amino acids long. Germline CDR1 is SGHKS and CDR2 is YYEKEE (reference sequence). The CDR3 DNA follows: TGTGCCAGCAGCTTGGTTGGACAGGGGGGAGAGACCCAGTACTTC. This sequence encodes CASSLVGQGGETQYF.

The CDR3 nucleotides are TGCAGTGCTAGTCAAGGTTGGGGAGGTACCGGGGAGCTGTTTTTT. This sequence encodes CSASQGWGGTGELFF. The genes are TRBV20-1 and TRBJ2-2, with D tentatively TRBD2 (6 bases). This CDR3 has 15 amino acids. V was cut by 3 bases and J by 5 bases, with 16 bases left in between. In germline, CDR1 is DFQATT, CDR2 SNEGSKA (reference sequence).

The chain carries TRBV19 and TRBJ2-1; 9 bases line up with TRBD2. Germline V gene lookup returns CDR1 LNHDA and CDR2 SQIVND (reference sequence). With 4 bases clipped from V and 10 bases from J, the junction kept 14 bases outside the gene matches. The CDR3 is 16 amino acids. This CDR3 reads CASSTSGWRGGPEQFF. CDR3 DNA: TGTGCCAGTAGTACTTCCGGCTGGCGGGGGGGCCCCGAGCAGTTCTTC.

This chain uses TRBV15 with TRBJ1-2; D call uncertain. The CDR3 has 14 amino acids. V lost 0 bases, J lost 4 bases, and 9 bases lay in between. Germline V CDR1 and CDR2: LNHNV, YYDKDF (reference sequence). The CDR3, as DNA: TGTGCCACCAGCAGAGATTTAGAACCCTATGGCTACACCTTC. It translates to CATSRDLEPYGYTF.